This T cell receptor beta chain is from a study of blood T cells in healthy people across ages. Study observations and caveats: Aged donors had fewer naive CD4+ cells and lower diversity than long-lived donors.

A note on this clonotype: Its antigen is currently unknown.

Through a sample-barcoded 5' primer and a J-beta primer mix, a second PCR was run for 7 to 11 cycles. TCRdb re-called the 5' RACE reads with MiXCR, one entry per CDR3 protein. The sample consists of about 800,000 distinct CDR3 sequences, more than 20% of them appearing once. J gave up 7 bases and V 3 bases, and 6 bases lay outside the gene matches. The CDR3 runs 16 residues. This sample also appeared in a second study, on T cells of mothers and their children.

Material: blood. The genes are TRBV12-3 or TRBV12-4 and TRBJ2-1; 13 positions agree with TRBD2. The origin of this receptor is a boy under 18 in good health. The CDR3 region is CASSFSGLAGDNEQFF. CDR3 nucleotide sequence: TGTGCCAGCAGTTTTTCTGGACTAGCGGGAGATAATGAGCAGTTCTTC.